These T cell receptor beta chains were read from a single sample in a study of identical twins. TCRdb re-derived calls from the 5' RACE reads in MiXCR, one entry per CDR3 protein. Of nearly 900,000 distinct CDR3 sequences listed, over 9% were seen once; the top ten hold around 1.5%. This sample was shared with a second study, whose subject was yellow fever vaccine responses in identical twins.

The sequenced material came from PBMCs. These receptor sequences come from a woman aged 18-29 years in good health. Each CDR3 is given with its conserved first and last residue. The order of the fields is V gene, D gene, CDR3 protein. The D gene is left open where the match is weak.

v_call: TRBV7-2
d_call: .
cdr3_aa: CASSWDGKTQYF

v_call: TRBV15
d_call: .
cdr3_aa: CATSIQDFYGYTF

v_call: TRBV20-1
d_call: .
cdr3_aa: CRAGTSFISTNEKLFF

v_call: TRBV20-1
d_call: .
cdr3_aa: CSARTGSGDTEAFF

v_call: TRBV29-1
d_call: .
cdr3_aa: CSVDGAGGTDTQYF

v_call: TRBV10-2
d_call: .
cdr3_aa: CASSERQTTGELFF

v_call: TRBV5-1
d_call: TRBD1
cdr3_aa: CASSSQDRMDGYTF

v_call: TRBV3-1
d_call: TRBD1
cdr3_aa: CASRRQGSDTGELFF

v_call: TRBV20-1
d_call: TRBD2
cdr3_aa: CSARRGVSYNEQFF

v_call: TRBV5-1
d_call: .
cdr3_aa: CASSLVTDSPLHF

v_call: TRBV5-1
d_call: .
cdr3_aa: CASSSANRNEQFF

v_call: TRBV5-5
d_call: TRBD1
cdr3_aa: CASSAGTGSTYEQYF

v_call: TRBV28
d_call: TRBD1
cdr3_aa: CASTRTGGVGAKNIQYF

v_call: TRBV29-1
d_call: .
cdr3_aa: CSVVGHQPYEQYF

v_call: TRBV6-1
d_call: .
cdr3_aa: CASLRGGVIDEQFF

v_call: TRBV7-9
d_call: TRBD2
cdr3_aa: CASSSSPRDYQYNEQFF

v_call: TRBV28
d_call: .
cdr3_aa: CASRDTFYEQYF

v_call: TRBV20-1
d_call: .
cdr3_aa: CSARKLNTEAFF

v_call: TRBV2
d_call: .
cdr3_aa: CASSLSTGFGELFF

v_call: TRBV20-1
d_call: TRBD2
cdr3_aa: CSASTSAYSYNEQFF

v_call: TRBV3-1
d_call: .
cdr3_aa: CASSQIDSNQPQHF

v_call: TRBV5-6
d_call: .
cdr3_aa: CASSGGLNEKLFF